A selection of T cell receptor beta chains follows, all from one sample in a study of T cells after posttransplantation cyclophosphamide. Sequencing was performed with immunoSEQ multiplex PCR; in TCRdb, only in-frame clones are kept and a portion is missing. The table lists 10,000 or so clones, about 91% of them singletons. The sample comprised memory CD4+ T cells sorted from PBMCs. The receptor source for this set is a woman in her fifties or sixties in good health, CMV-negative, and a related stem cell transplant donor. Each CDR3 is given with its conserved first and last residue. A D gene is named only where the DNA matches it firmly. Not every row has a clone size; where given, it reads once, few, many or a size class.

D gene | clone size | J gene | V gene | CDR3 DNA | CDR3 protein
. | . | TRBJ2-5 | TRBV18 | TGTGCCAGCTCGACAGTCGGGGAGACCCAGTACTTC | CASSTVGETQYF
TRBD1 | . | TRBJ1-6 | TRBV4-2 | TGTGCCAGCAGCCCCCGGGACAGGGGGAGAGATAATTCCCCCCTCCACTTT | CASSPRDRGRDNSPLHF
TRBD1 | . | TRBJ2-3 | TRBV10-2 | TGCGCCAGCAGCGGCGGGACAGGGGGCACAGATACGCAGTATTTT | CASSGGTGGTDTQYF
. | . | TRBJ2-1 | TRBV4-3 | TGCGCCAGCAGCCAAGAATTGTTCGGGAATGAGCAGTTCTTC | CASSQELFGNEQFF
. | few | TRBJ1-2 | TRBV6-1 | TGTGCCAGCAGGCACAGGGCTCTCACTAACTATGGCTACACCTTC | CASRHRALTNYGYTF
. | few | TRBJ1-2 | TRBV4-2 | TGTGCCAGCAGCCTTGATCAAACAGGGAAAAACTATGGCTACACCTTC | CASSLDQTGKNYGYTF
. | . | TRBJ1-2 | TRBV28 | TGTGCCAGCAGTCCCCGTTTGTATGGCTACACCTTC | CASSPRLYGYTF
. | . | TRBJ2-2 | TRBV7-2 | TGTGCCAGCAGCTTAGGACAGACTAACACCGGGGAGCTGTTTTTT | CASSLGQTNTGELFF
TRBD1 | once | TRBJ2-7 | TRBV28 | TGTGCCAGCCGCTACCCGGACAGGGGGCACGAGCAGTACTTC | CASRYPDRGHEQYF
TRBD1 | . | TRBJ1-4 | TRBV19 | TGTGCCAGTAGAATACAGGGGATTAATGAAAAACTGTTTTTT | CASRIQGINEKLFF
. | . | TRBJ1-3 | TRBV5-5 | TGTGCCAGCAGCTACCGGGACTTCTCCAACACCATATATTTT | CASSYRDFSNTIYF
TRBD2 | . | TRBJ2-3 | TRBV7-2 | TGTGCCAGCAGCTCTGGACTAGCGGGGGAAGTCGGTACGCAGTATTTT | CASSSGLAGEVGTQYF
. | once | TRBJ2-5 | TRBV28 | TGTGCCAGCAGTTTCAGGTCCTCCGCCGGGACCCAGTACTTC | CASSFRSSAGTQYF
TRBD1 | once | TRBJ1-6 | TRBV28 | TGTGCCAGCAGTTTATGGACAGGGGATAATTCACCCCTCCACTTT | CASSLWTGDNSPLHF
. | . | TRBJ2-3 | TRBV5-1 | TGCGCCAGCAGCCTCCGCGGAGTAACCACAGATACGCAGTATTTT | CASSLRGVTTDTQYF
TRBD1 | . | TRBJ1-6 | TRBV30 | TGTGCCTGGGGGGACAGAAACAATTCCCCCCTCCACTTT | CAWGDRNNSPLHF
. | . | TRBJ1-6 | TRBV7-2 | TGTGCCAGCAGGGCAACATCCGGGGGGCTGAGTTCACCCCTCCACTTT | CASRATSGGLSSPLHF